The 27 T cell receptor beta chains given below trace back to one sample, sequenced in a study of T-cell memory formation after mild COVID-19. One entry per CDR3 protein results from TCRdb running MiXCR on the 5' RACE reads. This sample yields fewer than 600,000 distinct CDR3 sequences, of which about 20% are seen a single time; around 7.7% belongs to the top ten. The specimen sequenced was PBMCs or a T cell subset sorted from them (not recorded which). The receptors were gathered from an adult woman who had mild COVID-19 (a few samples of this study predate the infection). Cell type and time point are not known.

This clonotype was seen only a few times. This sequence joins TRBV2 and TRBJ1-5; TRBD1 might be the D (6 bases). V was clipped by 4 bases and J by 1 base, with 17 bases between them. The length of the CDR3 is 17 residues. Germline V lookup: CDR1 SNHLY, CDR2 FYNNEI. CDR3 bases: TGTGCCAGCAGTGTTGGGCAGGGGATGGGAAGCAATCAGCCCCAGCATTTT. Translated, it gives CASSVGQGMGSNQPQHF.

There are a few counts of this clonotype. J is TRBJ2-5 and V is TRBV7-3; D possibly corresponds to TRBD1 (6 bases). CDR3 length: 15 residues. Germline loops: CDR1 SGHTA, CDR2 FQGTGA. V lost 0 bases and J lost 4, with 12 bases in between. This chain's CDR3 is CASSLTHRDRETQYF. CDR3 nucleotides: TGTGCCAGCAGCTTAACTCACAGGGATCGAGAGACCCAGTACTTC.

This clonotype was observed a handful of times. The genes are TRBV6-5 and TRBJ1-1; D uncertain. V was shortened by 6 bases and J by 0 bases, with 8 bases between the two germline ends. Germline values: CDR1 MNHEY, CDR2 SVGAGI. The CDR3 is 13 residues long. DNA for the CDR3: TGTGCCAGCAGCGAGAGCTTGAACACTGAAGCTTTCTTT. Translating gives CASSESLNTEAFF.

The V call is TRBV4-3, the J call TRBJ1-3; perhaps TRBD1 as D (5 bases). Germline V gene data show CDR1 as LGHNA and CDR2 as YSLEER. V was clipped by 0 bases and J by 1 base, with 13 bases between them. The CDR3 is 17 amino acids. The CDR3: CASSQDPRGPSGNTIYF. The CDR3 coding sequence is TGCGCCAGCAGCCAAGATCCCCGGGGACCGTCTGGAAACACCATATATTTT.

The rearrangement links TRBV7-9 to TRBJ1-2; 7 nucleotides match TRBD1. There are 15 residues in the CDR3. Germline assignment: CDR1 SEHNR and CDR2 FQNEAQ (reference sequence). V shed 4 bases, J shed 4 bases, and the junction held 9 bases outside the gene matches. The CDR3 DNA is TGTGCCAGCAGCTCAAGGGACAGTTCTGTCTATGGCTACACCTTC. Residues: CASSSRDSSVYGYTF. The full variable domain, completed using reference TRBV7-9 and TRBJ1-2, is DTGVSQNPRHKITKRGQNVTFRCDPISEHNRLYWYRQTLGQGPEFLTYFQNEAQLEKSRLLSDRFSAERPKGSFSTLEIQRTEQGDSAMYLCASSSRDSSVYGYTFGSGTRLTVV.

The chain carries TRBV5-1 and TRBJ2-1, with 12 positions matching TRBD1. With 3 bases clipped from V and 9 bases from J, the junction kept 4 bases outside the gene matches. Germline CDR1 reads SGHRS; CDR2 reads YFSETQ. The CDR3 runs to 14 residues. Here the CDR3 reads CASSSRDRGPEQFF. The DNA of the CDR3 is TGCGCCAGCAGCTCCCGGGACAGGGGGCCTGAGCAGTTCTTC. The whole variable domain, filled in from reference TRBV5-1 and TRBJ2-1, reads KAGVTQTPRYLIKTRGQQVTLSCSPISGHRSVSWYQQTPGQGLQFLFEYFSETQRNKGNFPGRFSGRQFSNSRSEMNVSTLELGDSALYLCASSSRDRGPEQFFGPGTRLTVL.

This clonotype came up many times. The chain combines TRBV3-1 with TRBJ2-2, with D unresolved. Germline V CDR1 and CDR2: LGHDT, YNNKEL (reference sequence). The length of the CDR3 is 14 residues. Trimming shortened V by 1 base and J by 3 bases, and 6 bases separated the two germline ends. CDR3 loop: CASSQGVHTGELFF. DNA of the CDR3: TGTGCCAGCAGCCAAGGGGTCCACACCGGGGAGCTGTTTTTT.

The chain has TRBV7-9 and TRBJ1-2; TRBD1 matches 7 bases. V was clipped by 2 bases and J by 5 bases; unmatched bases: 5. The V gene's germline CDR1 is SEHNR and CDR2 FQNEAQ (reference sequence). CDR3 length: 14 amino acids. The CDR3 here is CASSLFDRVYGYTF. The CDR3 coding sequence is TGTGCCAGCAGCTTATTTGACAGGGTATATGGCTACACCTTC.

This clonotype was recorded a few times. This sequence joins TRBV7-8 and TRBJ2-5, with TRBD2 matching over 9 bases. The CDR3 spans 15 residues. Germline CDR1 and CDR2: SGHVS and FQNEAQ. With V trimmed by 5 bases and J by 0 bases, 4 bases remained unmatched. The CDR3 sequence is CASSPGLAHQETQYF. The CDR3 DNA reads as TGTGCCAGCAGCCCCGGACTAGCGCACCAAGAGACCCAGTACTTC.

This clonotype was seen repeatedly, ten times or more. The rearrangement joins TRBV18 to TRBJ2-7; D uncertain. V was pared by 3 bases and J by 2 bases, with 8 bases between. CDR3 length: 13 amino acids. Germline loops: CDR1 KGHSH, CDR2 LQKENI. CDR3 nucleotides: TGTGCCAGCTCACCCACAGAAGCCTACGAGCAGTACTTC. Protein: CASSPTEAYEQYF.

The chain has TRBV24-1 and TRBJ2-5; D may be TRBD2 (5 bases). The germline CDR1 and CDR2 sequences are KGHDR and SFDVKD. Deletions cut 3 bases from V and 4 bases from J, with 14 bases between. This CDR3 spans 15 amino acids. CDR3 amino acids: CATSDLGMPGETQYF. CDR3 nucleotides: TGTGCCACCAGTGATCTCGGGATGCCCGGAGAGACCCAGTACTTC.

V usage is TRBV7-2 and J usage is TRBJ2-1, with D uncertain. The CDR3 is made up of 16 amino acids. Germline CDR1 is SGHTA and CDR2 is FQGNSA. Trimming shortened V by 2 bases and J by 0 bases, and 11 bases separated the two germline ends. The CDR3 protein is CASSLYGLGSYNEQFF. CDR3 coding DNA: TGTGCCAGCAGCTTATATGGTCTCGGCTCCTACAATGAGCAGTTCTTC. The full variable domain, completed using reference TRBV7-2 and TRBJ2-1, is GAGVSQSPSNKVTEKGKDVELRCDPISGHTALYWYRQSLGQGLEFLIYFQGNSAPDKSGLPSDRFSAERTGGSVSTLTIQRTQQEDSAVYLCASSLYGLGSYNEQFFGPGTRLTVL.

This clonotype was detected a few times. The chain couples TRBV30 to TRBJ2-7; D possibly corresponds to TRBD1 (6 bases). The CDR3 spans 15 residues. Germline loops: CDR1 GTSNPN, CDR2 SVGIG (reference sequence). The V gene lost 4 bases and the J gene lost 3 bases, with 19 bases spanning the gap. In DNA, the CDR3 is TGTGCCTGGAACCCGAGCCGACAGGAGAGCTACGAGCAGTACTTC. Translated: CAWNPSRQESYEQYF.

This clonotype was seen ten or more times. The genes are TRBV24-1 and TRBJ2-2; weak D call: TRBD1 (7 bases). Looked up from germline, CDR1 is KGHDR and CDR2 is SFDVKD. The CDR3 has 15 residues. V lost 5 bases to trimming and J lost 3 bases, with 12 bases between them. CDR3 sequence: CATSVTGEDTGELFF. The CDR3 DNA sequence: TGTGCCACCAGTGTAACAGGGGAGGACACCGGGGAGCTGTTTTTT.

This clonotype was counted only a few times. The chain is built from TRBV5-6 and TRBJ2-1; D is perhaps TRBD1 (6 bases). Germline loops: CDR1 SGHDT, CDR2 YYEEEE. The V and J ends lost 4 bases and 4 bases respectively, with 12 bases between them. This CDR3 spans 14 amino acids. DNA of the CDR3: TGTGCCAGCAGCCTACAGGGTCGGTACAATGAGCAGTTCTTC. This sequence encodes CASSLQGRYNEQFF. The variable domain in full, with the rest retrieved from reference TRBV5-6 and TRBJ2-1, is DAGVTQSPTHLIKTRGQQVTLRCSPKSGHDTVSWYQQALGQGPQFIFQYYEEEERQRGNFPDRFSGHQFPNYSSELNVNALLLGDSALYLCASSLQGRYNEQFFGPGTRLTVL.

This clonotype appeared a few times. The chain uses TRBV4-2 and TRBJ2-7, with a weak D call TRBD2 (6 bases). Trimming stripped 1 base from V and 3 bases from J, with 19 bases between. Germline V gives CDR1 LGHNA, CDR2 YNFKEQ. The CDR3 length is 17 residues. The CDR3 DNA reads as TGTGCCAGCAGCCAAGTGGAGGGAGAAGGTTCTGGCTACGAGCAGTACTTC. Residues: CASSQVEGEGSGYEQYF.

The genes are TRBV18 and TRBJ2-7; D might be TRBD2 (6 bases). Germline loops: CDR1 KGHSH, CDR2 LQKENI. V was shortened by 0 bases and J by 5 bases, with 17 bases between the two germline ends. The CDR3 sequence is 16 residues long. CDR3 sequence: CASSPPLASAVHEQYF. The CDR3 nucleotides read TGTGCCAGCTCACCACCGTTAGCTAGCGCGGTACACGAGCAGTACTTC.

A few counts support this clonotype. The genes are TRBV7-9 and TRBJ2-6; D perhaps matches TRBD2 (5 bases). This CDR3 has 16 amino acids. CDR1 and CDR2 (germline): SEHNR, FQNEAQ (reference sequence). V shed 8 bases and J shed 2 bases, with 16 bases lying between them. For the CDR3, the DNA is TGTGCCAGCCCCACCTCGGGGTCCCCTGGGGCCAACGTCCTGACTTTC. It yields the protein CASPTSGSPGANVLTF.

This clonotype occurred a few times. The CDR3 region is CASSLGRGVKDTQYF. CDR3 DNA: TGCGCCAGCAGCTTGGGCCGGGGAGTTAAGGATACGCAGTATTTT. This chain connects TRBV5-1 to TRBJ2-3; TRBD2 might be the D (5 bases). Germline CDR1 is SGHRS and CDR2 is YFSETQ. This CDR3 contains 15 residues. The V and J ends lost 0 bases and 6 bases respectively, with 14 bases between them.

This clonotype occurred a few times. The V and J genes are TRBV20-1 and TRBJ2-2, with 9 bases aligning to TRBD1. The germline V gene encodes CDR1 DFQATT and CDR2 SNEGSKA (reference sequence). The V segment lost 5 bases and the J segment 3 bases; nucleotides outside the gene matches: 4. This CDR3 comprises 14 residues. This chain's CDR3 is CSAVRDRDTGELFF. The CDR3 region has the DNA TGCAGTGCTGTCCGGGACAGGGACACCGGGGAGCTGTTTTTT.

This clonotype has just a few counts. The V and J genes are TRBV25-1 and TRBJ2-4, with 7 nucleotides matching TRBD1. Trimming removed 4 bases from V and 7 bases from J; junction bases left unmatched: 4. The CDR3 is 13 amino acids. The germline gives CDR1 MGHDK, CDR2 SYGVNS. CDR3 nucleotides: TGTGCCAGCAGTGCCCAGACAGGGAACATTCAGTACTTC. The encoded protein is CASSAQTGNIQYF.

The rearrangement links TRBV15 to TRBJ1-1, with a possible D match to TRBD1 (6 bases). The length of the CDR3 is 15 residues. The V and J ends lost 0 bases and 1 base respectively, with 9 bases between them. Germline CDR1 and CDR2: LNHNV and YYDKDF (reference sequence). The chain's CDR3 is CATSRDLQGNTEAFF. The CDR3 DNA is TGTGCCACCAGCAGAGATCTACAGGGGAACACTGAAGCTTTCTTT.

DNA of the CDR3: TGCAGTGCCCGCCCGGGGACGGACCCAGATACGCAGTATTTT. This encodes CSARPGTDPDTQYF. The chain is built from TRBV20-1 and TRBJ2-3; either TRBD1 or TRBD2 may fit D (5 bases each). CDR1 is DFQATT and CDR2 is SNEGSKA in the germline V gene (reference sequence). The CDR3 spans 14 residues. Trimming removed 6 bases at V and 4 bases at J, with 17 bases between.

The chain has TRBV7-9 and TRBJ1-1; D not resolved. The ends were cut back, 5 bases at V and 11 bases at J, with 15 bases in the middle. Looked up from germline, CDR1 is SEHNR and CDR2 is FQNEAQ (reference sequence). The CDR3 has 12 residues. The CDR3 coding sequence is TGTGCCAGCAGCAAAGGCCCCGTGAACGCTTTCTTT. As protein: CASSKGPVNAFF.

This clonotype was recorded a few times. V is TRBV7-9 and J is TRBJ2-5; D is perhaps TRBD2 (6 bases). Trimming cost V 5 bases and J 4 bases, with 14 bases left between them. Germline V gene lookup returns CDR1 SEHNR and CDR2 FQNEAQ (reference sequence). This CDR3 contains 14 residues. The CDR3 is CASSPLVGGETQYF. The CDR3 nucleotides are TGTGCCAGCAGCCCTCTTGTGGGGGGAGAGACCCAGTACTTC. The whole variable domain, filled in from reference TRBV7-9 and TRBJ2-5, reads DTGVSQNPRHKITKRGQNVTFRCDPISEHNRLYWYRQTLGQGPEFLTYFQNEAQLEKSRLLSDRFSAERPKGSFSTLEIQRTEQGDSAMYLCASSPLVGGETQYFGPGTRLLVL.

The V call is TRBV6-2 or TRBV6-3, the J call TRBJ2-7; TRBD2 matches at 8 bases. Germline assignment: CDR1 MNHEY and CDR2 SVGEGT. With V trimmed by 1 base and J by 1 base, 3 bases remained unmatched. The CDR3 loop spans 15 amino acids. The CDR3 DNA is TGTGCCAGCAGTTACTTAGCGGGATTGTCCTACGAGCAGTACTTC. The encoded protein is CASSYLAGLSYEQYF.

This clonotype was detected ten times or more. The rearrangement uses TRBV7-8 and TRBJ2-2; D gene ambiguous. CDR3 size: 14 residues. V lost 5 bases, J lost 4 bases, and 11 bases lay in between. Per the germline V gene, CDR1 is SGHVS and CDR2 is FQNEAQ. This CDR3 reads CASSSSRCTGELFF. The CDR3, as DNA: TGTGCCAGCAGCAGCTCGCGCTGCACCGGGGAGCTGTTTTTT. The variable domain in full, completed from reference TRBV7-8 and TRBJ2-2, reads GAGVSQSPRYKVAKRGQDVALRCDPISGHVSLFWYQQALGQGPEFLTYFQNEAQLDKSGLPSDRFFAERPEGSVSTLKIQRTQQEDSAVYLCASSSSRCTGELFFGEGSRLTVL.